The rows below give T cell receptor beta chains drawn from one sample of a study of T cell responses to AZD1222 COVID-19 vaccine. Sequenced by immunoSEQ multiplex PCR; TCRdb stores in-frame clones only, minus some. Of some 200,000 clones listed, approximately 91% are singletons. This material consisted of peripheral blood, taken 28 days after the second AZD1222 dose. The receptors originated from an adult who received the AZD1222 COVID-19 vaccine. Both conserved end residues are part of each CDR3. The D gene is left open where the match is weak. A clone size is listed for some rows: how often the clone was seen (once, few, many), or a class if it is expanded.

clone size	D gene	V gene	J gene	CDR3 DNA	CDR3 protein
once	NA	TRBV2	TRBJ1-2	TGTGCCAGCGCGCGAAGTGGAGGATATGGCTACACCTTC	CASARSGGYGYTF
NA	TRBD2	TRBV30	TRBJ2-7	TGTGCCTGGAGGCCCCTAGCGGGAGTGAGGGAGCAGTACTTC	CAWRPLAGVREQYF
NA	TRBD1	TRBV13	TRBJ2-1	TGTGCCAGCACACGGACAGGGTCGTCTTCCCTGTTCTTC	CASTRTGSSSLFF
NA	NA	TRBV11-3	TRBJ2-7	TGTGCCAGCAGTAGAATGGGTAATTCCTACGAGCAGTACTTC	CASSRMGNSYEQYF
NA	TRBD2	TRBV19	TRBJ2-5	TGTGCCAGTAGTATTTGGCGGGAGAAGGGGACCCAGTACTTC	CASSIWREKGTQYF
NA	NA	TRBV11-2	TRBJ1-3	TGTGCCAGCAGCCCAGGACGGGGAGGAAACACCATATATTTT	CASSPGRGGNTIYF
NA	NA	TRBV19	TRBJ1-1	TGTGCCAGTAGGAGAACAGGGCCGAACACTGAAGCTTTCTTT	CASRRTGPNTEAFF
NA	NA	TRBV27	TRBJ2-7	TGTGCCAGCAGTTTATCGGGGGGCGGGGTTTACGAGCAGTACTTC	CASSLSGGGVYEQYF
once	NA	TRBV7-9	TRBJ2-3	TGTGCCAGCAGGCATAAACCCTTCGAGGGAGTGGGAGATACGCAGTATTTT	CASRHKPFEGVGDTQYF
NA	NA	TRBV7-3	TRBJ1-2	TGTGCCAGCAGCCCCATAGGGGGAAGGAGCTATGGCTACACCTTC	CASSPIGGRSYGYTF
NA	TRBD2	TRBV4-1	TRBJ2-1	TGCGCCAGCAGCCATAGCGGGAACGCCAACAATGAGCAGTTCTTC	CASSHSGNANNEQFF
NA	TRBD2	TRBV7-2	TRBJ2-3	TGTGCCAGCGCTAGCGGGAGGGCATCAGATACGCAGTATTTT	CASASGRASDTQYF
NA	NA	TRBV15	TRBJ1-5	TGTGCCACCAGCAGTAGGTCGGGGGGGAATCAGCCCCAGCATTTT	CATSSRSGGNQPQHF
NA	NA	TRBV5-6	TRBJ1-1	TGTGCCAGCAGCCTATTGACAGATACTATAAGTAGGGACACTGAAGCTTTCTTT	CASSLLTDTISRDTEAFF
NA	NA	TRBV6-6	TRBJ2-7	TGTGCCAGCAGTGGCGTTAGATACGAGCAGTACTTC	CASSGVRYEQYF
NA	TRBD1	TRBV24-1	TRBJ2-1	TGTGCCACCAGTGGATTAGACAGGGGTTTCAATGAGCAGTTCTTC	CATSGLDRGFNEQFF
NA	TRBD1	TRBV3-1/TRBV3-2	TRBJ1-3	TGTGCCAGCAGCCCCGGACAGGGTAGTGGAAACACCATATATTTT	CASSPGQGSGNTIYF
NA	NA	TRBV11-2	TRBJ2-2	TGTGCCAGCAGCTTAGGGAGTTGGACGGACAGTTTGAACACCGGGGAGCTGTTTTTT	CASSLGSWTDSLNTGELFF
NA	NA	TRBV28	TRBJ2-3	TGTGCCAGCAGTTTAGTTAATACGCAGTATTTT	CASSLVNTQYF
NA	NA	TRBV6-5	TRBJ1-3	TGTGCCAGCAAACGGCTGTCTGGAAACACCATATATTTT	CASKRLSGNTIYF
NA	NA	TRBV10-3	TRBJ1-2	TGTGCCATCAGTGAGGACGTAGGAAGGGTCTATGGCTACACCTTC	CAISEDVGRVYGYTF
NA	NA	TRBV28	TRBJ1-1	TGTGCCAGCACGGTAGCGAGGACGAGGAACACTGAAGCTTTCTTT	CASTVARTRNTEAFF
few	NA	TRBV7-2	TRBJ2-1	TGTGCCAGCAGCCTCCTGGGGGTGTCTATCAACAATGAGCAGTTCTTC	CASSLLGVSINNEQFF
NA	NA	TRBV10-2	TRBJ1-2	TGCGCCAGCAGTGAGGGGGGCCGCTATGGCTACACCTTC	CASSEGGRYGYTF
NA	TRBD2	TRBV7-2	TRBJ2-7	TGTGCCAGCAGCCCCGGGACTAGCTACATCGAGCAGTACTTC	CASSPGTSYIEQYF
NA	NA	TRBV5-4	TRBJ2-7	TGTGCCAGCAGCTTCGGGGGTCGGGGGCCTGGCGAGCAGTACTTC	CASSFGGRGPGEQYF
NA	TRBD1	TRBV5-1	TRBJ2-7	TGCGCCAGCAGCTTGATGACAGGGATCTACGAGCAGTACTTC	CASSLMTGIYEQYF
once	TRBD1	TRBV30	TRBJ1-1	TGTGCCTGGAGTGCCCGACAGGGAGGGCACACTGAAGCTTTCTTT	CAWSARQGGHTEAFF
NA	NA	TRBV5-5	TRBJ2-7	TGTGCCAGCAGCTTGGACGGGGTCTACGAGCAGTACTTC	CASSLDGVYEQYF
NA	TRBD1	TRBV18	TRBJ2-4	TGTGCCAGCTCACCTCGATCGGACAGGGGAAGTGCCAAAAACATTCAGTACTTC	CASSPRSDRGSAKNIQYF
NA	NA	TRBV2	TRBJ2-1	TGTGCCAGCAGTGAGAATGCCCGGGCTGGCGAGGAGCAGTTCTTC	CASSENARAGEEQFF
NA	NA	TRBV7-2	TRBJ2-7	TGTGCCAGCAGCTTAGTGCGGGACTCCTCCGAGCAGTACTTC	CASSLVRDSSEQYF
NA	NA	TRBV5-1	TRBJ2-7	TGCGCCAGCAGCCGGGTGGTAGCGGCTCTTTACGAGCAGTACTTC	CASSRVVAALYEQYF
NA	NA	TRBV4-2	TRBJ1-3	TGTGCCAGCAGCCAAGACTACAGGGCTACCGGAAACACCATATATTTT	CASSQDYRATGNTIYF
NA	TRBD1	TRBV6-5	TRBJ1-1	TGTGCCAGCAGTTACGGGACAGGGGGAGGGACTGAAGCTTTCTTT	CASSYGTGGGTEAFF
NA	NA	TRBV18	TRBJ1-1	TGTGCCAGCTCACCGGTTGGGCAGAACACTGAAGCTTTCTTT	CASSPVGQNTEAFF
NA	NA	TRBV6-4	TRBJ1-4	TGTGCCAGCAGCCTGTACGAAGGAGAAAAACTGTTTTTT	CASSLYEGEKLFF
NA	NA	TRBV28	TRBJ2-1	TGTGCCAGCAGTTGGAGGGGGAATGAGCAGTTCTTC	CASSWRGNEQFF
NA	NA	TRBV6-2/TRBV6-3	TRBJ2-4	TGTGCCAGCAGTTACGAGGGCGGCCGGCGCGGCTTAGCCAAAAACATTCAGTACTTC	CASSYEGGRRGLAKNIQYF
NA	NA	TRBV4-1	TRBJ1-4	TGCGCCAGCAGCCAAGATAAGGGCAGGGTGGAACTGTTTTTT	CASSQDKGRVELFF
NA	TRBD1	TRBV4-1	TRBJ2-1	TGCGCCAGCAGCCCTACCCGGACAGGGGGCCCTGAGCAGTTCTTC	CASSPTRTGGPEQFF
NA	NA	TRBV27	TRBJ1-6	TGTGCCAGCAGTTTAGGGGGACGGAATTCACCCCTCCACTTT	CASSLGGRNSPLHF